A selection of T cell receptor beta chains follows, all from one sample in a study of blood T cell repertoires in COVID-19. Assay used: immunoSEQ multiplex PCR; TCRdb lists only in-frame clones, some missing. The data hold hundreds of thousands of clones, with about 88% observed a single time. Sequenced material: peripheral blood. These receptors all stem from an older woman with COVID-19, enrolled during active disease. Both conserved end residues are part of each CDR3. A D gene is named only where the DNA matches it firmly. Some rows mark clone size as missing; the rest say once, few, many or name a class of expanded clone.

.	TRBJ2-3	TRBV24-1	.	CATSDLEGADTQYF	TGTGCCACCAGTGATTTAGAGGGGGCAGATACGCAGTATTTT
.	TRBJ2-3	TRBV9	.	CASSGPGTSDTQYF	TGTGCCAGCAGCGGACCCGGGACTTCTGATACGCAGTATTTT
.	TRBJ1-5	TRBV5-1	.	CASSSAPGGNQPQHF	TGCGCCAGCAGCTCAGCCCCGGGTGGTAATCAGCCCCAGCATTTT
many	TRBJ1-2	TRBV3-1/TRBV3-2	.	CASSQDYQGLYGYTF	TGTGCCAGCAGCCAAGACTATCAGGGCCTCTATGGCTACACCTTC
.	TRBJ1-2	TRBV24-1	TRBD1	CATSDRTGLNYGYTF	TGTGCCACCAGTGACAGGACAGGGCTAAACTATGGCTACACCTTC
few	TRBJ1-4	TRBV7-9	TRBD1	CASSPRGDRWTEKLFF	TGTGCCAGCAGCCCCAGAGGGGACAGATGGACTGAAAAACTGTTTTTT
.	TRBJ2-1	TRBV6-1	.	CASSEDPSRDEQFF	TGTGCCAGCAGTGAAGACCCCTCTCGCGATGAGCAGTTCTTC
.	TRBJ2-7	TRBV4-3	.	CASRRPGYEQYF	TGCGCCAGCCGCCGGCCAGGCTACGAGCAGTACTTC
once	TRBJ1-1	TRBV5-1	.	CASSSPPRGSNTEAFF	TGCGCCAGCAGCTCCCCACCCCGGGGGAGTAACACTGAAGCTTTCTTT
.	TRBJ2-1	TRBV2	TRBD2	CASRTSGGERNEQFF	TGTGCCAGCAGGACTAGCGGGGGGGAGCGGAATGAGCAGTTCTTC
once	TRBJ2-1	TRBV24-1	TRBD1	CATSDAGTGGGNEQFF	TGTGCCACCAGTGATGCCGGGACAGGGGGAGGAAATGAGCAGTTCTTC
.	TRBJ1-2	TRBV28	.	CASSLTGHYGYTF	TGTGCCAGCAGTTTAACAGGCCACTATGGCTACACCTTC
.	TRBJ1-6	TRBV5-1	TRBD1	CASSFNIGTGNGISPLHF	TGCGCCAGCAGCTTCAACATCGGGACAGGGAACGGTATTTCACCCCTCCACTTT
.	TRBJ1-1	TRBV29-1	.	CSVERPMNTEAFF	TGCAGCGTTGAGCGCCCAATGAACACTGAAGCTTTCTTT
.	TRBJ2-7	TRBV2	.	CASSPPGFYEQYF	TGTGCCAGCAGCCCTCCCGGGTTCTACGAGCAGTACTTC
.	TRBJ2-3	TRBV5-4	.	CASSSGGTDTQYF	TGTGCCAGCAGCTCAGGGGGCACAGATACGCAGTATTTT
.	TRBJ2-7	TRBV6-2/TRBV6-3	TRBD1	CASSLWTGGYEQYF	TGTGCCAGCAGTCTCTGGACAGGGGGTTACGAGCAGTACTTC
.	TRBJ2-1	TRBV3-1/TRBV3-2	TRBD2	CASSQRTSGGPEQFF	TGTGCCAGCAGCCAACGGACTAGCGGGGGCCCCGAGCAGTTCTTC
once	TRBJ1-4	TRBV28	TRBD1	CASSPSDRETEKLFF	TGTGCCAGCAGTCCCTCGGACAGGGAAACTGAAAAACTGTTTTTT
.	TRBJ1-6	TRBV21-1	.	CASSKGRPYNSPLHF	TGTGCCAGCAGCAAAGGGCGGCCCTATAATTCACCCCTCCACTTT
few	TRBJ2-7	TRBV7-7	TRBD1	CASSFKRGTGDFEQYF	TGTGCCAGCAGCTTCAAAAGGGGGACAGGGGATTTCGAGCAGTACTTC
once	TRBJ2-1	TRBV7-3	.	CASSVMQLNNEQFF	TGTGCCAGCAGCGTAATGCAACTAAACAATGAGCAGTTCTTC
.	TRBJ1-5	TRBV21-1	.	CASSCRDSREDSNQPQHF	TGTGCCAGCAGCTGCCGGGACAGTAGAGAAGATAGCAATCAGCCCCAGCATTTT
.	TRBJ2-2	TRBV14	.	CASSRGRWTGELFF	TGTGCCAGCAGCCGGGGGCGATGGACCGGGGAGCTGTTTTTT
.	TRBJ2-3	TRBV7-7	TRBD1	CASSLGQGSDTQYF	TGTGCCAGCAGCCTAGGACAGGGTTCAGATACGCAGTATTTT
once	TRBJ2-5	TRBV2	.	CASSGLAGALETQYF	TGTGCCAGCAGTGGCTTGGCGGGGGCACTAGAGACCCAGTACTTC
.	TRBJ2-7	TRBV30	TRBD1	CAWSPWTGNEQYF	TGTGCCTGGAGTCCGTGGACAGGGAACGAGCAGTACTTC
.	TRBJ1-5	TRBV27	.	CASSFVRDRSQPQHF	TGTGCCAGCAGTTTCGTCAGGGATAGAAGTCAGCCCCAGCATTTT
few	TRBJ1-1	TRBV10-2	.	CASSVNRATEAFF	TGCGCCAGCAGTGTTAACAGGGCCACTGAAGCTTTCTTT
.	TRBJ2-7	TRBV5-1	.	CASSSKGEGEQYF	TGCGCCAGCAGCTCGAAGGGAGAAGGCGAGCAGTACTTC
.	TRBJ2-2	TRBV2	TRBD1	CAGTGGITGELFF	TGTGCTGGGACAGGGGGCATCACCGGGGAGCTGTTTTTT
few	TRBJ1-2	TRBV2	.	CASTSGAGVGYGYTF	TGTGCCAGCACATCAGGGGCAGGGGTAGGGTATGGCTACACCTTC
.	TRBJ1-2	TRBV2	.	CASSRNPGTSSYGYTF	TGTGCCAGCAGTCGAAACCCCGGGACTTCCTCCTATGGCTACACCTTC
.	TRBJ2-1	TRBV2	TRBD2	CASSEELAGSNEQFF	TGTGCCAGCAGTGAAGAACTAGCGGGGAGCAATGAGCAGTTCTTC
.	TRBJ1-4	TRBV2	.	CAISPRGANEKLFF	TGTGCCATCTCGCCCCGGGGGGCTAATGAAAAACTGTTTTTT
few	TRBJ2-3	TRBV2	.	CASSVSGLSTDTQYF	TGTGCCAGCAGTGTTTCGGGACTCTCCACAGATACGCAGTATTTT
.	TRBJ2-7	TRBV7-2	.	CASSSTDTTFSYEQYF	TGTGCCAGCAGCTCCACGGACACGACTTTCTCCTACGAGCAGTACTTC
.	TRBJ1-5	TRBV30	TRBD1	CAWSGGQGGQPQHF	TGTGCCTGGAGTGGGGGACAGGGGGGTCAGCCCCAGCATTTT
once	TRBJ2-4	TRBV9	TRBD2	CASSAEGLAGNLAKNIQYF	TGTGCCAGCAGCGCCGAGGGACTAGCGGGGAATCTAGCCAAAAACATTCAGTACTTC
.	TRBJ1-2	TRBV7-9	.	CASSLGTSGYTF	TGTGCCAGCAGCTTAGGAACTTCTGGCTACACCTTC
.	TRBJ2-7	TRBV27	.	CASSFGGEQYF	TGTGCCAGCAGTTTTGGCGGAGAGCAGTACTTC
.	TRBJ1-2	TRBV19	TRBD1	CASSISGSGGSRSGYTF	TGTGCCAGTAGTATAAGTGGGTCAGGGGGTAGCCGGTCCGGCTACACCTTC
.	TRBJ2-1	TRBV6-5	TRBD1	CASSWDRAENEQFF	TGTGCCAGCAGTTGGGACAGGGCAGAGAATGAGCAGTTCTTC
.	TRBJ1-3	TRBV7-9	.	CASSFSAKNTIYF	TGTGCCAGCAGCTTCTCAGCGAAAAACACCATATATTTT
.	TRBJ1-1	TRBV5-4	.	CASSFRDTEAFF	TGTGCCAGCAGCTTCCGGGACACTGAAGCTTTCTTT
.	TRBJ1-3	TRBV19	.	CASRRQQFSGNTIYF	TGTGCCAGCCGTCGACAGCAGTTCTCTGGAAACACCATATATTTT
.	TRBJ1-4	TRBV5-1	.	CASSSGSTNEKLFF	TGCGCCAGCAGCTCAGGCTCAACTAATGAAAAACTGTTTTTT
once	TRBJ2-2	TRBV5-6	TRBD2	CASSPARRGTGELFF	TGTGCCAGCAGCCCCGCCAGGCGGGGGACCGGGGAGCTGTTTTTT
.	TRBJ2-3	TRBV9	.	CASSLDSPSTDTQYF	TGTGCCAGCAGCCTCGACAGCCCTAGCACAGATACGCAGTATTTT
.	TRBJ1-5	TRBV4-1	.	CASSFGGPGSNQPQHF	TGCGCCAGCAGTTTTGGAGGGCCGGGAAGCAATCAGCCCCAGCATTTT
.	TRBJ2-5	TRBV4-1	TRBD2	CASSQVSFRRDYQETQYF	TGCGCCAGCAGCCAAGTCTCCTTTAGGCGGGACTATCAAGAGACCCAGTACTTC
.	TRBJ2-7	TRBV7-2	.	CASSSRGNYEQYF	TGTGCCAGCAGCTCCAGAGGCAACTACGAGCAGTACTTC
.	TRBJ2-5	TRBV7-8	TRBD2	CASSVSGGDQETQYF	TGTGCCAGCAGCGTAAGCGGGGGGGATCAAGAGACCCAGTACTTC
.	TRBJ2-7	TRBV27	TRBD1	CASSLSWQGAYEQYF	TGTGCCAGCAGTTTATCGTGGCAGGGGGCCTACGAGCAGTACTTC